These 26 T cell receptor beta chains were sequenced from one sample in a study of vaccination effects on CD4 cells after COVID-19. Generated by immunoSEQ multiplex PCR, the TCRdb table keeps only in-frame clones and is missing some. The table includes some 22,000 clones, roughly two thirds detected once. Prior to sequencing, the ViraFEST assay stimulated PBMC with viral peptide pools, which expanded the antigen-specific CD4+ T cells. CD4+ T cell isolation took place after 10 days of culture. Neither prior SARS-CoV-2 infection nor positive nucleocapsid antibodies were present in the vaccine recipients. Their antigens remain unidentified. The sample consisted of CD4+ T cells from PBMCs cultured with HCoV-NL63 spike peptides, taken before COVID-19 vaccination. The receptors originated from a human donor who received a COVID-19 vaccine.

The chain combines TRBV30 with TRBJ2-1, with 7 positions matching TRBD1. V shed 4 bases and J 2 bases; nucleotides not matched to a gene: 11. Germline CDR1 is GTSNPN and CDR2 is SVGIG (reference sequence). This CDR3 is 16 amino acids long. CDR3 sequence (DNA): TGTGCCTGGACGTCCGTCGGGACAGCAACCTACAATGAGCAGTTCTTC. Translated, it gives CAWTSVGTATYNEQFF.

The chain recombines TRBV28 with TRBJ2-7; TRBD1 agrees at 11 bases. V was pared by 7 bases and J by 2 bases, with 7 bases of the junction left unmatched. Germline loops: CDR1 MDHEN, CDR2 SYDVKM. There are 15 residues in the CDR3. CDR3 region: CASTSGTGGTYEQYF. In DNA, the CDR3 is TGTGCCAGCACCTCAGGGACAGGGGGAACCTACGAGCAGTACTTC.

V is TRBV30 and J is TRBJ2-7; D unresolved. The V end was cut by 3 bases, the J end by 2 bases, with 11 bases between. Per the germline V gene, CDR1 is GTSNPN and CDR2 is SVGIG (reference sequence). The CDR3 loop spans 13 amino acids. Here the CDR3 DNA reads TGTGCCTGGAGGGACCGTCCCCCCTACGAGCAGTACTTC. This gives the protein CAWRDRPPYEQYF.

CDR3 loop: CASSEGTSGGFSSYEQYF. CDR3 bases: TGCGCCAGCAGTGAAGGGACTAGCGGGGGCTTTAGCTCCTACGAGCAGTACTTC. The chain joins TRBV10-1 to TRBJ2-7, with TRBD2 matching 14 bases. The CDR3 totals 18 residues. Germline values: CDR1 WNHNN, CDR2 SYGVQD (reference sequence). Trimming cost V 3 bases and J 0 bases; bases outside gene matches: 7.

The chain carries TRBV3-1 (or the pseudogene TRBV3-2) and TRBJ2-7, with TRBD1 identical over 7 bases. Germline lookup yields CDR1 LGHDT and CDR2 YNNKEL (reference sequence). CDR3 length: 14 amino acids. V lost 4 bases, J lost 0 bases, and 3 bases stayed unmatched. CDR3 loop: CASSLQGDSYEQYF. As DNA, the CDR3 is TGTGCCAGCAGCCTCCAGGGGGACTCCTACGAGCAGTACTTC.

The chain is built from TRBV20-1 and TRBJ2-7; D is unresolved. The V and J ends lost 5 bases and 1 base respectively, with 6 bases between them. Germline CDR1 DFQATT, CDR2 SNEGSKA (reference sequence). The CDR3 contains 11 residues. Written as DNA, the CDR3 is TGCAGTGCTCTAAGTTCCTACGAGCAGTACTTC. Its translation is CSALSSYEQYF.

The chain carries TRBV5-1 and TRBJ1-5; 7 bases map to TRBD1. Germline values: CDR1 SGHRS, CDR2 YFSETQ. After removal of 4 bases from V and 5 bases from J, the junction contained 9 bases not matched to a gene. The CDR3 consists of 15 residues. CDR3 sequence: CASSTTGFIDQPQHF. The CDR3 DNA reads TGCGCCAGCAGCACGACAGGGTTCATCGATCAGCCCCAGCATTTT. Full variable domain (rest looked up from reference TRBV5-1 and TRBJ1-5): KAGVTQTPRYLIKTRGQQVTLSCSPISGHRSVSWYQQTPGQGLQFLFEYFSETQRNKGNFPGRFSGRQFSNSRSEMNVSTLELGDSALYLCASSTTGFIDQPQHFGDGTRLSIL.

V gene TRBV19 combines with J gene TRBJ2-5; D not resolved. V was pared by 0 bases and J by 5 bases, with 10 bases between. Germline CDR1 is LNHDA and CDR2 is SQIVND (reference sequence). This CDR3 region has 14 residues. The CDR3 reads CASSIDPIGETQYF. The CDR3 DNA reads TGTGCCAGTAGTATAGACCCTATTGGGGAGACCCAGTACTTC.

The V and J genes are TRBV7-9 and TRBJ1-3; D not certain. Germline loops: CDR1 SEHNR, CDR2 FQNEAQ (reference sequence). The CDR3 length is 14 residues. V was pared by 6 bases and J by 4 bases, with 13 bases between. CDR3 DNA: TGTGCCAGCAGTCAGGCCAGGAACGGAAACACCATATATTTT. Translation: CASSQARNGNTIYF.

This rearrangement joins TRBV5-1 to TRBJ1-6; D perhaps matches TRBD1 (6 bases). This CDR3 is built from 15 residues. With 4 bases removed from V and 8 bases from J, the gap between germline ends came to 16 bases. Germline assignment: CDR1 SGHRS and CDR2 YFSETQ. In DNA, the CDR3 is TGCGCCAGCAGCACCACAGGGCAATGGGATTCACCCCTCCACTTT. The encoded protein is CASSTTGQWDSPLHF.

The CDR3 sequence is CASSVVPSGRGADTQYF. The CDR3 nucleotides are TGTGCCAGCAGCGTAGTTCCTAGCGGGAGGGGTGCAGATACGCAGTATTTT. The V gene is TRBV9, the J gene TRBJ2-3; 12 bases map to TRBD2. Germline CDR1 and CDR2: SGDLS and YYNGEE. The CDR3 consists of 17 residues. V gave up 0 bases and J gave up 4 bases; unmatched junction bases: 6.

This CDR3 is CASSPSHTEAFF. The DNA of the CDR3 is TGTGCCAGCAGCCCAAGCCACACTGAAGCTTTCTTT. J is TRBJ1-1 and V is TRBV5-5; D is unclear. The CDR3 loop spans 12 amino acids. Trimming pared 4 bases from V and 3 bases from J, leaving 7 bases between. CDR1 is SGHKS, CDR2 YYEKEE, per germline (reference sequence).

In regard to this clone: At one end the junction does not follow the germline gene, possibly because of a read error. V usage is TRBV11-3 and J usage is TRBJ2-7; 7 bases are a match to TRBD1. The CDR3 extends over 9 amino acids. Germline V CDR1 and CDR2: SGHNT, YENEEA. In DNA form, the CDR3 reads TGTGCCAGCAGAACGGGACAGCTCTTC. Translating gives CASRTGQLF.

J is TRBJ2-1 and V is TRBV5-4, with 10 bases lining up with TRBD2. Looked up from germline, CDR1 is SGHNT and CDR2 is YYREEE (reference sequence). The CDR3 length is 15 residues. V gave up 1 base and J gave up 10 bases; unmatched junction bases: 8. The CDR3 loop is CASSLKASGGLEQFF. The CDR3 region has the DNA TGTGCCAGCAGCTTGAAGGCTAGCGGGGGCCTCGAGCAGTTCTTC. The variable domain in full, with the rest retrieved from reference TRBV5-4 and TRBJ2-1, is ETGVTQSPTHLIKTRGQQVTLRCSSQSGHNTVSWYQQALGQGPQFIFQYYREEENGRGNFPPRFSGLQFPNYSSELNVNALELDDSALYLCASSLKASGGLEQFFGPGTRLTVL.

The genes are TRBV19 and TRBJ2-4; possibly TRBD1 for D (6 bases). The CDR3 length is 15 residues. The germline V and J ends were trimmed by 5 bases and 2 bases, with 13 bases remaining between them. Per the germline V gene, CDR1 is LNHDA and CDR2 is SQIVND (reference sequence). DNA of the CDR3: TGTGCCAGTAGTCATCCTGGACAGACCAAAAACATTCAGTACTTC. Residues: CASSHPGQTKNIQYF.

This clone was observed once. This sequence joins TRBV29-1 and TRBJ2-5, with 7 positions matching TRBD1. The CDR3 spans 13 residues. V trimming: 7 bases; J trimming: 4 bases; junction bases outside the gene matches: 9. CDR1 is SQVTM, CDR2 ANQGSEA, per germline. The CDR3 loop is CSATPTGSETQYF. CDR3 coding DNA: TGCAGCGCTACGCCGACAGGGTCAGAGACCCAGTACTTC.

This clone has only one observation. The chain is built from TRBV19 and TRBJ1-2, with TRBD1 identical over 7 bases. V dropped 4 bases and J dropped 2; count of bases not matched to a gene: 13. This CDR3 is built from 17 residues. Germline values: CDR1 LNHDA, CDR2 SQIVND (reference sequence). CDR3 region: CASSNPGQLNPNYGYTF. The CDR3 region has the DNA TGTGCCAGTAGTAATCCGGGACAGCTTAACCCCAACTATGGCTACACCTTC.

V gene TRBV27 combines with J gene TRBJ2-1; TRBD2 is a possible D gene (6 bases). The CDR3 is 14 residues long. Trimming cost V 5 bases and J 9 bases, with 17 bases left between them. Germline lookup yields CDR1 MNHEY and CDR2 SMNVEV (reference sequence). The CDR3 sequence is CASSADWFGSEQFF. DNA of the CDR3: TGTGCCAGCAGTGCGGACTGGTTCGGGAGTGAGCAGTTCTTC.

This clone has more than one count but fewer than ten. The rearrangement links TRBV27 to TRBJ1-5; D is ambiguous. Germline V lookup: CDR1 MNHEY, CDR2 SMNVEV (reference sequence). This CDR3 contains 13 residues. The V gene lost 2 bases and the J gene lost 3 bases, with 5 bases spanning the gap. CDR3 in DNA: TGTGCCAGCAGTTTAGGCCCCAATCAGCCCCAGCATTTT. This translates into CASSLGPNQPQHF.

V and J are TRBV3-1 (or the pseudogene TRBV3-2) and TRBJ1-6, with D unresolved. Looked up from germline, CDR1 is LGHDT and CDR2 is YNNKEL (reference sequence). V lost 1 base to trimming and J lost 9 bases, with 10 bases between them. The CDR3 sequence is 14 residues long. CDR3 nucleotide sequence: TGTGCCAGCAGCCAAGCCGGTAGTCGTTCACCCCTCCACTTT. The encoded protein is CASSQAGSRSPLHF.

This clone has just a few counts. This CDR3 is CASSLERSYEQYF. The CDR3 DNA is TGTGCCAGCAGCTTAGAAAGGAGCTACGAGCAGTACTTC. The V and J genes are TRBV11-2 and TRBJ2-7; D gene ambiguous. Germline V gives CDR1 SGHAT, CDR2 FQNNGV. This CDR3 comprises 13 residues. V lost 0 bases and J lost 3, with 6 bases in between. The entire variable domain, with the rest obtained from reference TRBV11-2 and TRBJ2-7, is as follows: EAGVAQSPRYKIIEKRQSVAFWCNPISGHATLYWYQQILGQGPKLLIQFQNNGVVDDSQLPKDRFSAERLKGVDSTLKIQPAKLEDSAVYLCASSLERSYEQYFGPGTRLTVT.

The table lists this clone with a count of one. V is TRBV3-1 (or the pseudogene TRBV3-2) and J is TRBJ1-2; a weak D match, TRBD1 (6 bases). Per germline, CDR1 LGHDT and CDR2 YNNKEL (reference sequence). The CDR3 has 16 amino acids. V was cut by 0 bases and J by 5 bases, with 16 bases left in between. The CDR3 bases are TGTGCCAGCAGCCAAGACCGGGACATAGTTCCTTATGGCTACACCTTC. It yields the protein CASSQDRDIVPYGYTF.

The chain couples TRBV5-1 to TRBJ1-5; no clear D gene. This CDR3 contains 15 residues. CDR1 is SGHRS and CDR2 is YFSETQ in the germline V gene. Trimming stripped 0 bases from V and 0 bases from J, with 7 bases between. The CDR3 bases are TGCGCCAGCAGCTTGGCGGGGAATAGCAATCAGCCCCAGCATTTT. This sequence encodes CASSLAGNSNQPQHF.

V gene TRBV12-3 or TRBV12-4 combines with J gene TRBJ1-2; D remains unclear. Trimming removed 3 bases from V and 1 base from J, with 6 bases in between. CDR3 size: 13 residues. The CDR3 sequence is CASSLAVNYGYTF. In nucleotides, the CDR3 is TGTGCCAGCAGTTTGGCCGTTAACTATGGCTACACCTTC.

This chain uses TRBV7-9 with TRBJ2-1; 10 bases fit TRBD2. The germline gives CDR1 SEHNR, CDR2 FQNEAQ (reference sequence). V dropped 5 bases and J dropped 8; count of bases not matched to a gene: 9. CDR3 length: 15 amino acids. In nucleotides, the CDR3 is TGTGCCAGCAGCCTCGGGACTAGCGACCTGGATGAGCAGTTCTTC. Translated: CASSLGTSDLDEQFF.

This chain connects TRBV11-2 to TRBJ2-7; 11 nucleotides agree with TRBD1. CDR1 and CDR2 from the germline V gene are SGHAT and FQNNGV. V lost 0 bases and J lost 2; bases outside the gene matches: 6. The CDR3 runs 17 residues. The CDR3 protein is CASSLDLLGQGAYEQYF. Here the CDR3 DNA reads TGTGCCAGCAGCTTAGATCTCCTGGGACAGGGGGCCTACGAGCAGTACTTC.